A single T cell receptor (beta chain) is shown here with its context. What it binds is not known. Per germline, CDR1 LNHNV and CDR2 YYDKDF (reference sequence). The CDR3 consists of 15 residues. V lost 2 bases, J lost 4 bases, and 12 bases lay in between. Only in-frame clones appear in the TCRdb table, and some are missing; sequencing was by immunoSEQ multiplex PCR. In total, the table holds about 140,000 clones. The data stem from a study of T cell responses to AZD1222 COVID-19 vaccine. Findings of the study overall: At baseline, seropositivity was found in only a handful of AZD1222 recipients.

This receptor was identified in an adult in good health. V and J are TRBV15 and TRBJ1-5; possibly TRBD1 for D (5 bases). The sequenced material came from peripheral blood. The CDR3, as DNA: TGTGCCACCAGCAGAACCTTGACAGCTAATCAGCCCCAGCATTTT. Its translation: CATSRTLTANQPQHF.